The count of the clone carrying this T cell receptor beta chain is one. The antigen is unknown. The sample belongs to a study of Graves' ophthalmopathy and Graves' hyperthyroidism. General observations from the study: Blood contained most expanded thyroid clonotypes exceeding 0.001 frequency. A 13-signature model separated ophthalmopathy from stable hyperthyroidism, 87.88% sensitivity, approximately 80% specificity.

Germline lookup yields CDR1 MNHEY and CDR2 SMNVEV (reference sequence). With 5 bases removed from V and 3 bases from J, the gap between germline ends came to 16 bases. The length of the CDR3 is 15 residues. Amplification of the TCR beta CDR3 regions used RNA transcripts (as template). The library came from an HTBI-primed first-round RT-PCR and a second-round multiplex PCR. TCRdb recomputed calls from the multiplex PCR reads with MiXCR, one row per CDR3 protein. The data contain more than 300,000 distinct CDR3 sequences, 15% of them singletons. Calling hyperthyroidism stable required that no ophthalmopathy show up within 18 months of follow-up. PBMCs came from less than 12 ml of fresh peripheral blood.

This rearrangement joins TRBV27 to TRBJ1-2; D perhaps matches TRBD1 (5 bases). The sequenced sample was peripheral blood. The TCR was taken from a woman aged 18-29 years with stable Graves' hyperthyroidism. CDR3 sequence: CASSLRDGSYYGYTF. The CDR3, as DNA: TGTGCCAGCAGTCTCCGGGACGGGAGCTACTATGGCTACACCTTC.